This T cell receptor beta chain was found in a study of blood T cell repertoires in COVID-19. Study details: Acute-phase and convalescent COVID-19 samples originated in the United States, Italy and Spain. Sources were T cells, B-cell-depleted T cells, or PBMCs; the material itself was cDNA or gDNA.

Germline values: CDR1 LGHDT, CDR2 YNNKEL (reference sequence). Trimming stripped 0 bases from V and 10 bases from J, with 16 bases between. CDR3 length: 16 residues. In the source study's methods: By means of reference gene primer amplification, nucleated cell counts were estimated. TCRdb's table, derived via immunoSEQ multiplex PCR, lists solely in-frame clones and lacks some. V, J and clone size were drawn from that table, and D and trimming were deduced from the DNA. The data hold some 200,000 clones, with about 80% observed a single time. The TCR comes from a human donor with acute or convalescent COVID-19. The donor label of this sample is uncertain. Sequenced sample: peripheral blood. J is TRBJ1-6 and V is TRBV3-1 (or the pseudogene TRBV3-2), with D possibly TRBD1 on 5 matching bases. The CDR3 loop reads CASSQERGGRGSPLHF. The CDR3 DNA is TGTGCCAGCAGCCAAGAGAGGGGAGGGAGAGGGTCACCCCTCCACTTT.